Each of the 23 T cell receptor beta chains below was sequenced from the same sample in a study of shared clonotypes between healthy human individuals. Repertoires were generated with immunoSEQ multiplex PCR, while TCRdb's copy carries only in-frame clones and drops some. The sample includes roughly 770,000 clones, 90% to 97% seen only once; the top ten take less than 0.25%. CD45RO-negative, CCR7-positively selected cells formed the naive CD8 fraction, excluding terminally differentiated effector memory CD45RA+ cells. Material: naive CD8+ T cells sorted from blood. Every receptor here comes from a man aged 25 to 45 in good health.

The rearrangement joins TRBV19 to TRBJ1-1; D unresolved. Trimming took 0 bases from V and 6 from J, leaving 8 bases between them. The CDR3 extends over 13 amino acids. CDR1 and CDR2 (germline): LNHDA, SQIVND (reference sequence). In DNA, the CDR3 is TGTGCCAGTAGTATAGAAATAGTCTCTGAAGCTTTCTTT. Translated: CASSIEIVSEAFF.

The rearrangement uses TRBV27 and TRBJ2-1; D unclear. The CDR3 loop spans 12 amino acids. Per germline, CDR1 MNHEY and CDR2 SMNVEV (reference sequence). Trimming removed 3 bases from V and 10 bases from J, with 10 bases in between. The CDR3 region has the DNA TGTGCCAGCAGTTTTCCCGGGTCGGAGCAGTTCTTC. Translated, it gives CASSFPGSEQFF.

The chain employs TRBV29-1 and TRBJ2-3; 10 bases are shared with TRBD2. Germline V gives CDR1 SQVTM, CDR2 ANQGSEA. J lost 3 bases, V lost 4 bases, and 4 bases had no gene match. The CDR3 is 14 amino acids. CDR3 in amino acids: CSVVTSGKTDTQYF. For the CDR3, the DNA is TGCAGCGTTGTAACTAGCGGGAAGACAGATACGCAGTATTTT.

The rearrangement uses TRBV5-1 and TRBJ1-1; 12 nucleotides line up with TRBD1. The length of the CDR3 is 14 residues. The J segment lost 4 bases and the V segment lost 4 bases, leaving 2 bases of the junction unmatched. Germline V gene data show CDR1 as SGHRS and CDR2 as YFSETQ. The CDR3 coding sequence is TGCGCCAGCAGCGTGGGACAGGGGGCCACTGAAGCTTTCTTT. Translating it yields CASSVGQGATEAFF.

As concerns this clone: Different DNA sequences within this sample yield the same CDR3. The gene calls are TRBV10-1 and TRBJ2-7; D perhaps matches TRBD2 (5 bases). The V end lost 2 bases, the J end lost 0 bases, and 8 bases lay between the germline ends. The germline gives CDR1 WNHNN, CDR2 SYGVQD (reference sequence). CDR3 size: 14 residues. The CDR3 DNA is TGCGCCAGCAGTGAGATAGGGAGCTCCTACGAGCAGTACTTC. This sequence encodes CASSEIGSSYEQYF.

V and J are TRBV11-2 and TRBJ2-7, with 14 bases lining up with TRBD2. Germline trimming cut 1 base from V and 4 bases from J; bases unmatched to any gene: 3. The CDR3 is made up of 16 amino acids. The germline CDR1 and CDR2 sequences are SGHAT and FQNNGV. Here the CDR3 reads CASSLAGLAGGYEQYF. CDR3 sequence (DNA): TGTGCCAGCAGCTTAGCAGGACTAGCGGGAGGTTACGAGCAGTACTTC. The whole variable domain, filled in from reference TRBV11-2 and TRBJ2-7, reads EAGVAQSPRYKIIEKRQSVAFWCNPISGHATLYWYQQILGQGPKLLIQFQNNGVVDDSQLPKDRFSAERLKGVDSTLKIQPAKLEDSAVYLCASSLAGLAGGYEQYFGPGTRLTVT.

CDR3 region: CASSFEREDHNEQFF. CDR3 nucleotide sequence: TGTGCCAGCAGTTTCGAGCGGGAAGATCACAATGAGCAGTTCTTC. The rearrangement uses TRBV28 and TRBJ2-1, with 7 bases that match TRBD2. Germline loops: CDR1 MDHEN, CDR2 SYDVKM. The CDR3 is 15 amino acids. The J segment lost 5 bases and the V segment lost 3 bases, leaving 7 bases of the junction unmatched.

The chain recombines TRBV4-1 with TRBJ2-6; no firm D call. Germline assignment: CDR1 MGHRA and CDR2 YSYEKL. Trimming took 4 bases from V and 2 from J, leaving 15 bases between them. This CDR3 comprises 17 residues. CDR3 DNA sequence: TGCGCCAGCAGCCCCCCGTTGGGGTCCCCTGGGGCCAACGTCCTGACTTTC. Translating gives CASSPPLGSPGANVLTF.

This clone occurred once. The rearrangement links TRBV7-9 to TRBJ2-5, with a weak D call TRBD1 (6 bases). Trimming took off 5 bases at V and 2 bases at J, with 12 bases between the two ends. The CDR3 consists of 14 residues. Germline values: CDR1 SEHNR, CDR2 FQNEAQ (reference sequence). DNA of the CDR3: TGTGCCAGCAGCGCCCGGACAGCACAAGAGACCCAGTACTTC. Its translation: CASSARTAQETQYF.

This chain links TRBV7-9 with TRBJ1-3; D is perhaps TRBD1 (6 bases). The germline V gene encodes CDR1 SEHNR and CDR2 FQNEAQ (reference sequence). This CDR3 spans 14 amino acids. The germline V and J ends were trimmed by 6 bases and 4 bases, with 13 bases remaining between them. The CDR3 here is CASSPRQVGNTIYF. CDR3 DNA: TGTGCCAGCAGTCCAAGACAGGTGGGAAACACCATATATTTT.

The rearrangement links TRBV28 to TRBJ2-7; no clear D. V lost 2 bases, J lost 2 bases, and 10 bases lay in between. Looked up from germline, CDR1 is MDHEN and CDR2 is SYDVKM. The CDR3 runs 14 residues. Here the CDR3 reads CASSLDWTPYEQYF. CDR3 coding DNA: TGTGCCAGCAGTTTAGATTGGACCCCCTACGAGCAGTACTTC.

Concerning this clone: The same CDR3 arises from other DNA sequences in this sample as well. The V gene is TRBV7-9, the J gene TRBJ2-5, with D maybe TRBD2 (7 bases). The CDR3 consists of 18 residues. The germline gives CDR1 SEHNR, CDR2 FQNEAQ (reference sequence). Trimming stripped 5 bases from V and 0 bases from J, with 22 bases between. The CDR3 bases are TGTGCCAGCAGCGCGACGGGGGGACAAAACTGGTACCAAGAGACCCAGTACTTC. It encodes CASSATGGQNWYQETQYF. Combining the CDR3 with reference TRBV7-9 and TRBJ2-5 gives the whole variable domain DTGVSQNPRHKITKRGQNVTFRCDPISEHNRLYWYRQTLGQGPEFLTYFQNEAQLEKSRLLSDRFSAERPKGSFSTLEIQRTEQGDSAMYLCASSATGGQNWYQETQYFGPGTRLLVL.

The chain combines TRBV27 with TRBJ1-2; D call uncertain. Germline loops: CDR1 MNHEY, CDR2 SMNVEV (reference sequence). V was shortened by 8 bases and J by 3 bases, with 19 bases between the two germline ends. This CDR3 is built from 15 residues. CDR3 amino acids: CASRLTWRIDYGYTF. Here the CDR3 DNA reads TGTGCCAGCCGACTTACCTGGCGGATTGACTATGGCTACACCTTC.

The V gene is TRBV7-8, the J gene TRBJ2-2; TRBD1 aligns across 7 bases. Trimming removed 0 bases from V and 5 bases from J; junction bases left unmatched: 12. The CDR3 runs to 18 residues. The germline V gene encodes CDR1 SGHVS and CDR2 FQNEAQ. The CDR3 protein is CASSLALQTGSSTGELFF. CDR3 nucleotides: TGTGCCAGCAGCTTAGCGTTGCAGACAGGGTCTTCGACCGGGGAGCTGTTTTTT. Full variable domain (remainder filled in from reference TRBV7-8 and TRBJ2-2): GAGVSQSPRYKVAKRGQDVALRCDPISGHVSLFWYQQALGQGPEFLTYFQNEAQLDKSGLPSDRFFAERPEGSVSTLKIQRTQQEDSAVYLCASSLALQTGSSTGELFFGEGSRLTVL.

The chain recombines TRBV7-9 with TRBJ1-1; D is unresolved. Germline V CDR1 and CDR2: SEHNR, FQNEAQ (reference sequence). The CDR3 has 12 residues. With 2 bases removed from V and 7 bases from J, the gap between germline ends came to 8 bases. As DNA, the CDR3 is TGTGCCAGCAGCTTATTTAGGTATGAAGCTTTCTTT. Translating gives CASSLFRYEAFF.

The V gene is TRBV5-5, the J gene TRBJ2-7; D is unclear. The V end was cut by 2 bases, the J end by 4 bases, with 4 bases between. Germline values: CDR1 SGHKS, CDR2 YYEKEE (reference sequence). This CDR3 has 11 residues. CDR3 sequence (DNA): TGTGCCAGCAGCTTCGGTTACGAGCAGTACTTC. Translation gives CASSFGYEQYF.

The CDR3 loop reads CASSVGAEGPKETQYF. In DNA, the CDR3 is TGTGCCAGCAGCGTAGGAGCCGAAGGGCCAAAAGAGACCCAGTACTTC. J is TRBJ2-5 and V is TRBV9; D not certain. There are 16 residues in the CDR3. Germline V lookup: CDR1 SGDLS, CDR2 YYNGEE. Trimming pared 0 bases from V and 3 bases from J, leaving 15 bases between.

The chain couples TRBV4-1 to TRBJ2-1; 7 bases are shared with TRBD2. Germline V lookup: CDR1 MGHRA, CDR2 YSYEKL. The CDR3 sequence is 15 residues long. J was trimmed by 3 bases and V by 4 bases; bases with no gene match: 6. DNA for the CDR3: TGCGCCAGCAGCCCTAAACCGGGGGGCTACAATGAGCAGTTCTTC. Translated, it gives CASSPKPGGYNEQFF.

V gene TRBV2 combines with J gene TRBJ1-2, with D possibly TRBD1 on 5 matching bases. Germline CDR1 SNHLY, CDR2 FYNNEI. CDR3 length equals 14 residues. Deletions cut 5 bases from V and 8 bases from J, with 18 bases between. This CDR3 is CASSFGAAFEGYTF. The CDR3 DNA sequence: TGTGCCAGCAGTTTCGGGGCTGCCTTCGAGGGCTACACCTTC.

The DNA for the CDR3 is TGTGCCAGCAGGGAACTAGCGGGACCCTACGAGCAGTACTTC. It specifies CASRELAGPYEQYF. This rearrangement joins TRBV28 to TRBJ2-7; 10 nucleotides line up with TRBD2. With V trimmed by 6 bases and J by 2 bases, 4 bases remained unmatched. The germline V gene has CDR1 MDHEN and CDR2 SYDVKM. CDR3 length equals 14 residues.

The CDR3 region is CASSPPTTNTGELFF. CDR3 DNA: TGTGCCAGCTCACCTCCGACAACCAACACCGGGGAGCTGTTTTTT. The genes are TRBV18 and TRBJ2-2, with no clear D. The CDR3 runs to 15 residues. The germline V and J ends were trimmed by 3 bases and 2 bases, with 10 bases remaining between them. Germline CDR1 KGHSH, CDR2 LQKENI.

V and J are TRBV18 and TRBJ2-1, with TRBD2 as a possible D gene (7 bases). The V gene's germline CDR1 is KGHSH and CDR2 LQKENI. The CDR3 is 15 amino acids. V lost 4 bases and J 7 bases, leaving 17 bases between the germline ends. The CDR3 DNA reads as TGTGCCAGCTCACAAGGGGGGCGGGAGAGGAATGAGCAGTTCTTC. Translation gives CASSQGGRERNEQFF.

This clone came up many times. The genes are TRBV5-4 and TRBJ2-7; 7 bases are a match to TRBD1. V lost 4 bases, J lost 5 bases, and 12 bases stayed unmatched. Germline loops: CDR1 SGHNT, CDR2 YYREEE (reference sequence). The CDR3 has 15 residues. In nucleotides, the CDR3 is TGTGCCAGCAGCCCCACGTTGGGACAGATAGACGAGCAGTACTTC. Residues: CASSPTLGQIDEQYF.